These T cell receptor beta chains were read from a single sample in a study of PD-L1 blockade in urothelial cancer. Sequencing was performed with immunoSEQ multiplex PCR; in TCRdb, only in-frame clones are kept and a portion is missing. The data hold roughly 130,000 clones, with about four fifths observed a single time. The specimen was PBMCs, collected around atezolizumab (anti-PD-L1) treatment. The receptors here all came from a man in his forties or fifties with urothelial cancer. CDR3s include the opening cysteine and the closing phenylalanine or tryptophan. Fields, in order: J gene, V gene, CDR3 protein.

j_call: TRBJ2-1
v_call: TRBV7-3
cdr3_aa: CASSLTSGLEGVVYNEQFF

j_call: TRBJ2-3
v_call: TRBV19
cdr3_aa: CASGFLAERADTQYF

j_call: TRBJ1-2
v_call: TRBV19
cdr3_aa: CASNLLVNRGVLLANYGYTF

j_call: TRBJ1-1
v_call: TRBV7-9
cdr3_aa: CASSLENRVRAFF

j_call: TRBJ2-5
v_call: TRBV30
cdr3_aa: CAWSAGLGGETQYF

j_call: TRBJ2-3
v_call: TRBV6-6
cdr3_aa: CASRTLEGADTQYF

j_call: TRBJ1-3
v_call: TRBV7-8
cdr3_aa: CASSLRTGNGNTIYF

j_call: TRBJ2-7
v_call: TRBV21-1
cdr3_aa: CASSKDPSGRAYEQYF

j_call: TRBJ2-1
v_call: TRBV19
cdr3_aa: CASSIDGGTAYNEQFF

j_call: TRBJ2-3
v_call: TRBV4-2
cdr3_aa: CASSQGGRVADTQYF

j_call: TRBJ2-3
v_call: TRBV28
cdr3_aa: CASTIGENTDTQYF

j_call: TRBJ2-1
v_call: TRBV29-1
cdr3_aa: CSVGPERGRRRGVNEQFF

j_call: TRBJ2-7
v_call: TRBV9
cdr3_aa: CASSVGILADTYEQYF

j_call: TRBJ1-2
v_call: TRBV6-1
cdr3_aa: CASSDRRGSIYGYTF

j_call: TRBJ1-4
v_call: TRBV2
cdr3_aa: CASSDGRGPLKLFF

j_call: TRBJ1-5
v_call: TRBV10-3
cdr3_aa: CAISATGANQPQHF

j_call: TRBJ1-3
v_call: TRBV9
cdr3_aa: CASSVGVGQATRGNTIYF

j_call: TRBJ2-1
v_call: TRBV6-4
cdr3_aa: CASSAALAGGPNEQFF

j_call: TRBJ2-3
v_call: TRBV5-5
cdr3_aa: CASRRTSGVTDTQYF

j_call: TRBJ1-1
v_call: TRBV19
cdr3_aa: CASRPHTGVNTEAFF

j_call: TRBJ2-1
v_call: TRBV7-6
cdr3_aa: CASSPRLAGRNEQFF

j_call: TRBJ2-7
v_call: TRBV28
cdr3_aa: CASGPLAGRYEQYF

j_call: TRBJ1-1
v_call: TRBV5-1
cdr3_aa: CASREFRGANTEAFF

j_call: TRBJ2-3
v_call: TRBV30
cdr3_aa: CAWTSRDKSTDTQYF

j_call: TRBJ2-7
v_call: TRBV6-6
cdr3_aa: CANDIPPLREQYF

j_call: TRBJ2-7
v_call: TRBV9
cdr3_aa: CASSVAPRTSGAYEQYF

j_call: TRBJ1-4
v_call: TRBV12-5
cdr3_aa: CASGLARQETNEKLFF

j_call: TRBJ2-1
v_call: TRBV7-8
cdr3_aa: CASTKNRDSYNEQFF

j_call: TRBJ2-5
v_call: TRBV7-2
cdr3_aa: CASSLNGATQYF

j_call: TRBJ1-2
v_call: TRBV30
cdr3_aa: CAWSAQTGTGAGYTF

j_call: TRBJ1-4
v_call: TRBV5-6
cdr3_aa: CASSFSPRPQSEEKLFF

j_call: TRBJ2-4
v_call: TRBV28
cdr3_aa: CASRARDRGPQGIQYF

j_call: TRBJ1-2
v_call: TRBV11-2
cdr3_aa: CASSATGSYGYTF

j_call: TRBJ1-5
v_call: TRBV28
cdr3_aa: CASSRLTLLNQPQHF

j_call: TRBJ2-3
v_call: TRBV10-1
cdr3_aa: CASRRQGSDTQYF

j_call: TRBJ1-4
v_call: TRBV7-2
cdr3_aa: CASSLVWREKLFF

j_call: TRBJ2-5
v_call: TRBV30
cdr3_aa: CAWRPSGSLETQYF

j_call: TRBJ2-7
v_call: TRBV29-1
cdr3_aa: CSVGGSGRLGYEQYF

j_call: TRBJ2-1
v_call: TRBV30
cdr3_aa: CAWSVHNLNEQFF

j_call: TRBJ2-1
v_call: TRBV6-4
cdr3_aa: CASSAQGLAGNEQFF

j_call: TRBJ1-5
v_call: TRBV19
cdr3_aa: CASSIVPGSHQPQHF

j_call: TRBJ2-5
v_call: TRBV30
cdr3_aa: CAWRGPRLAGEETQYF

j_call: TRBJ2-3
v_call: TRBV5-4
cdr3_aa: CASSSGPGLAVLTDTQYF

j_call: TRBJ2-7
v_call: TRBV5-6
cdr3_aa: CASSFPRSGEQYF

j_call: TRBJ2-1
v_call: TRBV7-8
cdr3_aa: CASSLVWLAGVHNEQFF

j_call: TRBJ2-7
v_call: TRBV7-8
cdr3_aa: CASSFVLTSSYEQYF

j_call: TRBJ1-5
v_call: TRBV7-7
cdr3_aa: CASSPRVGDQPQHF

j_call: TRBJ2-7
v_call: TRBV11-2
cdr3_aa: CASSFFGVRGEQYF

j_call: TRBJ1-2
v_call: TRBV18
cdr3_aa: CASTSQGARDGYTF

j_call: TRBJ1-1
v_call: TRBV7-6
cdr3_aa: CASSPGQGYTEAFF

j_call: TRBJ2-7
v_call: TRBV5-1
cdr3_aa: CASSLRQQAYEQYF

j_call: TRBJ1-6
v_call: TRBV6-1
cdr3_aa: CASRGQNSPLHF

j_call: TRBJ1-1
v_call: TRBV12-5
cdr3_aa: CASSKGQGTTEAFF

j_call: TRBJ2-1
v_call: TRBV10-2
cdr3_aa: CASSESVTAGGNEQFF

j_call: TRBJ1-1
v_call: TRBV28
cdr3_aa: CASSLQGYTEAFF

j_call: TRBJ2-7
v_call: TRBV28
cdr3_aa: CASSLLGLTTYEQYF

j_call: TRBJ1-5
v_call: TRBV29-1
cdr3_aa: CSVEVVPGQGNQPQHF

j_call: TRBJ2-7
v_call: TRBV10-1
cdr3_aa: CAMIGTSPPYEQYF